Detailed here is one T cell receptor (beta chain). Antigen: not known. Using immunoSEQ multiplex PCR, the repertoire was profiled, and TCRdb retains in-frame clones only, with some absent. The sample records tens of thousands of clones, around four fifths being singletons. This CDR3 comprises 10 residues. In germline, CDR1 is DFQATT, CDR2 SNEGSKA (reference sequence). V dropped 2 bases and J dropped 4 bases, with 1 base sitting between them. The data were taken from a study of T cell responses to AZD1222 COVID-19 vaccine. About the study: Doses given second, at about 4 or about 12 weeks, were pooled. Study-wide points: With dominance at 160-218 and 743-854, vaccine-associated CD4 TCRs spanned spike. Among AZD1222 vaccinees, only five or six were seropositive at baseline.

Sequenced here: peripheral blood, sampled on day 0 of AZD1222 vaccination. The chain couples TRBV20-1 to TRBJ2-3, with D unresolved. This sequence was found in an adult in good health. The CDR3 region has the DNA TGCAGTGCTAGACCAGATACGCAGTATTTT. Protein product: CSARPDTQYF.